This T cell receptor (beta chain) was observed in a study of cytomegalovirus exposure and HLA in healthy donors. Both 60 Vbeta primers and 13 Jbeta primers went into the PCR. Sequenced by immunoSEQ multiplex PCR; TCRdb stores in-frame clones only, minus some. The sample holds 60,000 or so clones, roughly 80% seen once. Points on this clone: Antigen unknown.

Study-level findings and limits: Previous analysis showed most TCR beta V segments were productive about 90% or about 30% of the time. Versus the approximately 670-donor mean, an Asian-associated ancestry cluster reportedly showed fewer N-insertions in a later analysis.

CDR1 and CDR2 (germline): SGHTA, FQGNSA. This CDR3 has 15 residues. The junction had 13 bases not matched to a gene; V was cut back by 6 bases and J by 7 bases. Sequencing was done on a sample of PBMCs. V and J are TRBV7-2 and TRBJ2-7, with 9 nucleotides matching TRBD1. The TCR was taken from a middle-aged woman in good health and CMV-seropositive. The CDR3 loop is CASSLRQGGSGEQYF. For the CDR3, the DNA is TGTGCCAGCAGTTTAAGACAGGGGGGTTCGGGGGAGCAGTACTTC.